What follows is one T cell receptor beta chain and its context. Its cognate antigen is unknown. This record comes from a study of cytomegalovirus exposure and HLA in healthy donors. Regarding the study as a whole: Specificity for CMV antigens was confirmed in vitro for a few of the CMV-associated chains. CMV serostatus stood as the only immune exposure information on hand. Across donors, most TCRs were seen rarely, yet some public ones were widespread.

Germline CDR1 SGHNT, CDR2 YYREEE (reference sequence). V lost 1 base, J lost 1 base, and 8 bases lay in between. The CDR3 is made up of 15 amino acids. 60 Vbeta and 13 Jbeta primers were used in PCR. The repertoire was sequenced with immunoSEQ multiplex PCR; TCRdb's copy has only in-frame clones and lacks some. The sample holds roughly 93,000 clones; around three quarters are singletons and the top ten take 7% to 10%. The source material was PBMCs. V gene TRBV5-4 combines with J gene TRBJ2-2; no clear D. This clonotype was obtained from a human donor in good health. CDR3 bases: TGTGCCAGCAGCTTGAACCAGAAGAACACCGGGGAGCTGTTTTTT. Amino acid sequence: CASSLNQKNTGELFF.